The present entry profiles one T cell receptor (beta chain) with its context. Its antigen is unidentified. The sample is drawn from a study of Ad26.COV2.S vaccination and SARS-CoV-2 variants. Whole-study context: The donor participated in the COV1001 trial, in its Ad26.COV2.S arm. The study's findings and limits: After vaccination, substantial breadth of spike-specific CD8+ and CD4+ responses was reported. The study found higher spike-specific TCR breadth in vaccine than placebo recipients.

CDR3 length: 15 residues. Germline values: CDR1 SGHTA, CDR2 FQGNSA. V gave up 1 base and J gave up 0 bases, with 7 bases separating them. Measured with immunoSEQ multiplex PCR; TCRdb has only the in-frame clones, and not every one. In the table there are a few hundred thousand clones, approximately 90% of which are singletons. Treatment in this sample: around 19 received Ad26.COV2.S at low or high dose, single or two shots; 5 received placebo; per-sample allocation not given. The samples date from day 63 after the first vaccine or placebo injection. V usage is TRBV7-2 and J usage is TRBJ2-1; no definite D call. Sequencing was performed on peripheral blood, taken in a trial of Ad26.COV2.S vaccine versus placebo. The TCR sequence derives from a person between 18 and 65 years old who received the Ad26.COV2.S COVID-19 vaccine or a placebo. The CDR3 spells CASSLGSSSYNEQFF. CDR3 nucleotide sequence: TGTGCCAGCAGCTTAGGCTCGAGCTCCTACAATGAGCAGTTCTTC.